The 8 T cell receptor beta chains below come from one sample, sequenced in a study of graft-versus-host responses after intestinal transplantation. Their antigens are not known. This table comes from immunoSEQ multiplex PCR, and its TCRdb copy is limited to in-frame clones, with some not included. Of over 55,000 clones listed, over 70% were seen once; the top ten hold 0.39%. Sequenced material: unstimulated CD4+ T cells sorted from spleen or lymph node cells, taken before transplant. These receptors were obtained from a human donor who was the organ donor for an intestinal transplant.

The rearrangement links TRBV11-3 to TRBJ2-1; possible D gene TRBD2, 6 bases. Germline values: CDR1 SGHNT, CDR2 YENEEA. The V end lost 1 base, the J end lost 4 bases, and 11 bases lay between the germline ends. The CDR3 consists of 15 residues. The CDR3 DNA reads as TGTGCCAGCAGCTTAGCAGCGGGCCCGTACAATGAGCAGTTCTTC. It specifies CASSLAAGPYNEQFF.

V and J are TRBV27 and TRBJ1-6; D call uncertain. This CDR3 comprises 15 residues. The germline V gene has CDR1 MNHEY and CDR2 SMNVEV (reference sequence). The V gene lost 5 bases and the J gene lost 0 bases, with 8 bases spanning the gap. CDR3 nucleotide sequence: TGTGCCAGCAGTCAAGAGCCCTCCTATAATTCACCCCTCCACTTT. Amino acid sequence: CASSQEPSYNSPLHF.

This clone showed up just once. This sequence joins TRBV28 and TRBJ1-6, with 8 nucleotides matching TRBD1. V trimming: 6 bases; J trimming: 6 bases; junction bases outside the gene matches: 4. CDR3 size: 14 residues. Germline V gene sequence: CDR1 MDHEN, CDR2 SYDVKM. CDR3 in amino acids: CASSGQGGNSPLHF. The CDR3 bases are TGTGCCAGCAGCGGACAGGGTGGTAATTCACCCCTCCACTTT.

The chain has TRBV4-1 and TRBJ2-2, with D possibly being TRBD1 (5 bases). Trimming took 3 bases from V and 4 from J, leaving 12 bases between them. Germline V gives CDR1 MGHRA, CDR2 YSYEKL. This CDR3 region has 15 residues. The CDR3 nucleotides are TGCGCCAGCAGCCATCCCGACAGAGCCACCGGGGAGCTGTTTTTT. Translating gives CASSHPDRATGELFF.

This chain links TRBV1 with TRBJ1-2; the table's D gene call, TRBD1, was not cross checked with the DNA. TRBV1 is reported as a pseudogene. CDR3 length: 15 amino acids. CDR3 sequence (DNA): TGCACCAGCAGCCAAGAACTGTGCAGGGGCGATGGCTACACCTTC. Amino acids: CTSSQELCRGDGYTF.

CDR3 amino acids: CASSPSSGANVLTF. In DNA form, the CDR3 reads TGTGCCAGCAGCCCCAGCTCTGGGGCCAACGTCCTGACTTTC. This chain links TRBV7-9 with TRBJ2-6; D unclear. The length of the CDR3 is 14 residues. Trimming stripped 5 bases from V and 0 bases from J, with 5 bases between. Looked up from germline, CDR1 is SEHNR and CDR2 is FQNEAQ (reference sequence). The full variable domain, rest sourced from reference TRBV7-9 and TRBJ2-6, is DTGVSQNPRHKITKRGQNVTFRCDPISEHNRLYWYRQTLGQGPEFLTYFQNEAQLEKSRLLSDRFSAERPKGSFSTLEIQRTEQGDSAMYLCASSPSSGANVLTFGAGSRLTVL.

The DNA for the CDR3 is TGCGCCAGCAGCTTGGTTCGCGAAACAGGGTTCCTACACAATGAGCAGTTCTTC. Residues: CASSLVRETGFLHNEQFF. The chain employs TRBV5-1 and TRBJ2-1; a possible D gene is TRBD1 (6 bases). This CDR3 is built from 18 residues. Germline values: CDR1 SGHRS, CDR2 YFSETQ. V lost 0 bases and J lost 5, with 21 bases in between.

The chain links TRBV28 to TRBJ1-1; D gene uncertain. The CDR3 loop spans 14 amino acids. Germline lookup yields CDR1 MDHEN and CDR2 SYDVKM. With 3 bases removed from V and 5 bases from J, the gap between germline ends came to 13 bases. The chain's CDR3 is CASSFPGRHTEAFF. The CDR3 nucleotides read TGTGCCAGCAGTTTTCCGGGGAGACATACTGAAGCTTTCTTT.